These 28 T cell receptor beta chains were sequenced from one sample in a study of T and B cells in COVID-19 patients. TRB rearrangements were amplified by multiplex PCR with BIOMED2 TRB-A/B primers. TCRdb reanalysed the multiplex PCR reads using MiXCR and keeps one entry per CDR3 protein. The table records some 14,000 distinct CDR3 sequences, about 25% of them present only once. From blood, roughly 240-550 ng of genomic DNA served as TRB template. The sequencing sample was made of blood. These receptors originate from a human donor who had recovered from COVID-19.

The gene calls are TRBV7-6 and TRBJ2-3; D is perhaps TRBD1 or TRBD2 (5 bases each). Germline V gene data show CDR1 as SGHVS and CDR2 as FNYEAQ. Trimming took 1 base from V and 1 from J, leaving 9 bases between them. This CDR3 region has 15 residues. The CDR3 protein is CASSLGGFRTDTQYF. The CDR3 DNA sequence: TGTGCCAGCAGCTTAGGGGGGTTCCGCACAGATACGCAGTATTTT. Drawing the rest from reference TRBV7-6 and TRBJ2-3, the complete variable domain is GAGVSQSPRYKVTKRGQDVALRCDPISGHVSLYWYRQALGQGPEFLTYFNYEAQQDKSGLPNDRFSAERPEGSISTLTIQRTEQRDSAMYRCASSLGGFRTDTQYFGPGTRLTVL.

The rearrangement uses TRBV6-5 and TRBJ1-1, with a weak D call TRBD1 (5 bases). Germline CDR1 reads MNHEY; CDR2 reads SVGAGI. V gave up 6 bases and J gave up 4 bases, with 15 bases separating them. The CDR3 loop spans 14 amino acids. CDR3 bases: TGTGCCAGCAGCTGGGGGGATGTTAGCACTGAAGCTTTCTTT. Amino acid sequence: CASSWGDVSTEAFF.

In this sample, this clonotype turned up many times. This sequence joins TRBV6-4 and TRBJ2-1, with 7 bases matching TRBD2. CDR3 length: 16 amino acids. J was trimmed by 7 bases and V by 2 bases; bases with no gene match: 11. Germline CDR1 reads MRHNA; CDR2 reads SNTAGT. The CDR3 loop reads CASSDIGAGVSNEQFF. Written as DNA, the CDR3 is TGTGCCAGCAGTGACATTGGCGCGGGAGTATCAAATGAGCAGTTCTTC.

This clonotype is deemed medium-sized. The rearrangement links TRBV19 to TRBJ1-2; no firm D call. Germline V CDR1 and CDR2: LNHDA, SQIVND (reference sequence). The CDR3 has 15 amino acids. Trimming stripped 5 bases from V and 4 bases from J, with 17 bases between. CDR3 coding DNA: TGTGCCAGTAGTTCACCGCGGGAGGGTTCCTATGGCTACACCTTC. The encoded protein is CASSSPREGSYGYTF.

This chain joins TRBV7-6 and TRBJ1-2; 7 bases are a match to TRBD1. This CDR3 has 15 residues. Germline V CDR1 and CDR2: SGHVS, FNYEAQ. V shed 4 bases and J 3 bases; nucleotides not matched to a gene: 8. CDR3 DNA: TGTGCCAGCAGCTCCGGGACAGCGTCCTACTATGGCTACACCTTC. It codes for CASSSGTASYYGYTF.

The sample holds many counts of this clonotype. This chain links TRBV7-9 with TRBJ2-1; 11 positions agree with TRBD2. CDR3 length: 15 amino acids. V trimming: 5 bases; J trimming: 3 bases; junction bases outside the gene matches: 3. Germline V lookup: CDR1 SEHNR, CDR2 FQNEAQ (reference sequence). The CDR3, as DNA: TGTGCCAGCAGCCAACTAGCGGGAGTCTACAATGAGCAGTTCTTC. Translated: CASSQLAGVYNEQFF.

By frequency in the sample, this clonotype is medium-sized (0.01 to 0.1%). This chain joins TRBV19 and TRBJ2-2; TRBD1 matches 11 bases. From germline, CDR1 is LNHDA and CDR2 SQIVND (reference sequence). J lost 4 bases, V lost 6 bases, and 4 bases had no gene match. The CDR3 has 15 amino acids. CDR3 nucleotide sequence: TGTGCCAGTAGCTCCGGGACAGGGGGCACCGGGGAGCTGTTTTTT. Residues: CASSSGTGGTGELFF. The full variable domain, completed using reference TRBV19 and TRBJ2-2, is DGGITQSPKYLFRKEGQNVTLSCEQNLNHDAMYWYRQDPGQGLRLIYYSQIVNDFQKGDIAEGYSVSREKKESFPLTVTSAQKNPTAFYLCASSSGTGGTGELFFGEGSRLTVL.

At least ten counts were recorded for this clonotype. The rearrangement links TRBV27 to TRBJ2-1; 8 bases line up with TRBD2. The CDR3 runs to 14 residues. The J segment lost 4 bases and the V segment lost 8 bases, leaving 7 bases of the junction unmatched. The germline gives CDR1 MNHEY, CDR2 SMNVEV (reference sequence). The CDR3 loop is CASGRTSGYNEQFF. CDR3 DNA: TGTGCCAGCGGCCGTACTAGCGGTTACAATGAGCAGTTCTTC.

This clonotype is categorized as medium-sized (0.01 to 0.1%). The rearrangement joins TRBV30 to TRBJ2-6; TRBD2 matches at 8 bases. This CDR3 contains 16 residues. Germline V gene lookup returns CDR1 GTSNPN and CDR2 SVGIG (reference sequence). Trimming cost V 3 bases and J 4 bases; bases outside gene matches: 8. Here the CDR3 DNA reads TGTGCCTGGAGAAGTCGGGAGGGCCTGGGGGCCAACGTCCTGACTTTC. It codes for CAWRSREGLGANVLTF.

As to this clonotype: An end of the junction differs from the germline gene, which may be a read error. This sequence joins TRBV6-4 and TRBJ2-1; maybe TRBD2 (6 bases). The CDR3 extends over 16 amino acids. The germline CDR1 and CDR2 sequences are MRHNA and SNTAGT. DNA for the CDR3: TGTGCCAGCAGTTACTCGGGGACTGGGCACGTCAATGAGCAGTTCTTC. Translation gives CASSYSGTGHVNEQFF.

The J gene is TRBJ2-5, the V gene TRBV27, with 11 bases identical to TRBD1. V gave up 3 bases and J gave up 7 bases; unmatched junction bases: 7. The CDR3 length is 15 residues. Germline V gives CDR1 MNHEY, CDR2 SMNVEV (reference sequence). The CDR3 nucleotides are TGTGCCAGCAGTTTGGACAGGGGGCGGGGGGCGACCCAGTACTTC. Residues: CASSLDRGRGATQYF.

By frequency in the sample, this clonotype is medium-sized. This rearrangement joins TRBV12-3 or TRBV12-4 to TRBJ2-7; possible D gene TRBD2, 6 bases. V was cut by 5 bases and J by 3 bases, with 11 bases left in between. This CDR3 contains 13 residues. The CDR3 DNA sequence: TGTGCCAGCAGTGGCGGGATCCACTACGAGCAGTACTTC. Amino acid sequence: CASSGGIHYEQYF.

The rearrangement joins TRBV20-1 to TRBJ1-1, with a possible D match to TRBD1 (6 bases). With 7 bases removed from V and 1 base from J, the gap between germline ends came to 19 bases. Germline CDR1 DFQATT, CDR2 SNEGSKA (reference sequence). CDR3 size: 15 residues. The CDR3 here is CSVGGVGGENTEAFF. As DNA, the CDR3 is TGCAGTGTGGGGGGCGTGGGAGGGGAGAACACTGAAGCTTTCTTT.

The rearrangement links TRBV5-6 to TRBJ1-2; D may be TRBD1 (5 bases). Germline lookup yields CDR1 SGHDT and CDR2 YYEEEE. The CDR3 covers 16 residues. The ends were cut back, 4 bases at V and 7 bases at J, with 23 bases in the middle. The CDR3 DNA reads as TGTGCCAGCAGCGGTGGGACTCGGACAAGAAGGATTGGCTACACCTTC. Translated: CASSGGTRTRRIGYTF.

This sequence joins TRBV7-9 and TRBJ2-1; D is unresolved. The CDR3 contains 11 residues. V lost 1 base, J lost 7 bases, and 2 bases lay in between. Per the germline V gene, CDR1 is SEHNR and CDR2 is FQNEAQ (reference sequence). CDR3 sequence: CASSLGNEQFF. The CDR3 DNA reads as TGTGCCAGCAGCTTAGGAAATGAGCAGTTCTTC.

The CDR3 loop is CSVIGGEQYF. CDR3 nucleotide sequence: TGCAGCGTGATCGGGGGTGAGCAGTACTTC. The rearrangement joins TRBV29-1 to TRBJ2-7, with a possible D match to TRBD2 (6 bases). This CDR3 has 10 amino acids. The ends were cut back, 6 bases at V and 7 bases at J, with 10 bases in the middle. The germline gives CDR1 SQVTM, CDR2 ANQGSEA.

By frequency in the sample, this clonotype is medium-sized. The rearrangement uses TRBV19 and TRBJ2-5; maybe TRBD2 (6 bases). Trimming removed 6 bases at V and 5 bases at J, with 19 bases between. Germline V gene lookup returns CDR1 LNHDA and CDR2 SQIVND (reference sequence). The CDR3 sequence is 15 residues long. CDR3 in amino acids: CASRVGSGASETQYF. The DNA for the CDR3 is TGTGCCAGTAGGGTGGGTAGCGGCGCAAGCGAGACCCAGTACTTC.

This clonotype came up a few times. The rearrangement uses TRBV5-4 and TRBJ2-5; no clear D. The CDR3 is 14 amino acids. Germline loops: CDR1 SGHNT, CDR2 YYREEE (reference sequence). Trimming took off 4 bases at V and 5 bases at J, with 15 bases between the two ends. In DNA, the CDR3 is TGTGCCAGCAGCCCCGCAATCCTAGGGGAGACCCAGTACTTC. This gives the protein CASSPAILGETQYF.

This clonotype is a singleton in its sample. A much larger clone lies one base from this, so it may be a read error. This chain links TRBV30 with TRBJ1-5, with TRBD1 matching over 11 bases. This CDR3 has 17 amino acids. Germline V gives CDR1 GTSNPN, CDR2 SVGIG (reference sequence). This chain's CDR3 is CAWSSGQGVRSNQLQHF. CDR3 bases: TGTGCCTGGAGTTCGGGACAGGGGGTTCGGAGCAATCAGCTCCAGCATTTT. Combining the CDR3 with reference TRBV30 and TRBJ1-5 gives the whole variable domain SQTIHQWPATLVQPVGSPLSLECTVEGTSNPNLYWYRQAAGRGLQLLFYSVGIGQISSEVPQNLSASRPQDRQFILSSKKLLLSDSGFYLCAWSSGQGVRSNQLQHFGDGTRLSIL.

This clonotype appeared many times. The J gene is TRBJ2-2, the V gene TRBV30; TRBD2 matches 11 bases. V was pared by 0 bases and J by 6 bases, with 12 bases of the junction left unmatched. Germline CDR1 is GTSNPN and CDR2 is SVGIG (reference sequence). The CDR3 totals 18 residues. CDR3 sequence reads: CAWSVRTSGRGEPGELFF. DNA for the CDR3: TGTGCCTGGAGTGTACGAACTAGCGGGAGAGGGGAACCCGGGGAGCTGTTTTTT.

Relative to its sample, this clonotype is medium-sized. The V call is TRBV6-4, the J call TRBJ2-3, with D uncertain. Germline V gene data show CDR1 as MRHNA and CDR2 as SNTAGT. Trimming removed 3 bases at V and 0 bases at J, with 4 bases between. The CDR3 length is 13 residues. The CDR3 nucleotides are TGTGCCAGCAGTGAGGACAGCACAGATACGCAGTATTTT. Amino acid sequence: CASSEDSTDTQYF.

This sequence joins TRBV7-9 and TRBJ1-6; tentative D call: TRBD1 (6 bases). CDR1 is SEHNR, CDR2 FQNEAQ, per germline (reference sequence). Deletions cut 1 base from V and 0 bases from J, with 19 bases between. The CDR3 covers 20 residues. CDR3 DNA: TGTGCCAGCAGCTTAGTGGGGGCAGTCACACTTTTCTCCTATAATTCACCCCTCCACTTT. Translated, it gives CASSLVGAVTLFSYNSPLHF.

This clonotype is medium-sized by share. V gene TRBV19 combines with J gene TRBJ2-3; D is unclear. There are 15 residues in the CDR3. The V gene's germline CDR1 is LNHDA and CDR2 SQIVND (reference sequence). V gave up 1 base and J gave up 4 bases, with 12 bases separating them. Here the CDR3 DNA reads TGTGCCAGTAGTATAGTGGCTAGTTTTGCAGATACGCAGTATTTT. Its protein product is CASSIVASFADTQYF. Full variable domain (rest looked up from reference TRBV19 and TRBJ2-3): DGGITQSPKYLFRKEGQNVTLSCEQNLNHDAMYWYRQDPGQGLRLIYYSQIVNDFQKGDIAEGYSVSREKKESFPLTVTSAQKNPTAFYLCASSIVASFADTQYFGPGTRLTVL.

This clonotype is deemed medium-sized. The gene calls are TRBV6-5 and TRBJ2-3; D is possibly TRBD1 (5 bases). The ends were cut back, 7 bases at V and 5 bases at J, with 22 bases in the middle. The CDR3 is 16 amino acids. Germline lookup yields CDR1 MNHEY and CDR2 SVGAGI. The CDR3 reads CASTSRQQGVRDTQYF. CDR3 coding DNA: TGTGCCAGCACCTCCAGACAGCAGGGCGTTAGAGATACGCAGTATTTT.

This clonotype came up a few times. This sequence joins TRBV5-4 and TRBJ1-3, with D tentatively TRBD1 (5 bases). The germline CDR1 and CDR2 sequences are SGHNT and YYREEE (reference sequence). The CDR3 covers 14 residues. Trimming cost V 0 bases and J 4 bases, with 8 bases left between them. The CDR3 DNA reads as TGTGCCAGCAGCTTGGAACGGGGCGGAAACACCATATATTTT. Its translation is CASSLERGGNTIYF.

The rearrangement joins TRBV7-2 to TRBJ2-5, with 13 bases aligning to TRBD2. The length of the CDR3 is 16 residues. V shed 3 bases, J shed 3 bases, and the junction held 4 bases outside the gene matches. The germline CDR1 and CDR2 sequences are SGHTA and FQGNSA. The CDR3 sequence is CASSFQGTSGKETQYF. CDR3 DNA: TGTGCCAGCAGCTTCCAAGGGACTAGCGGGAAAGAGACCCAGTACTTC.

This clonotype was counted only a few times. V usage is TRBV10-1 and J usage is TRBJ2-5; TRBD2 might be the D (5 bases). This CDR3 spans 16 amino acids. The V gene lost 1 base and the J gene lost 0 bases, with 12 bases spanning the gap. Per germline, CDR1 WNHNN and CDR2 SYGVQD (reference sequence). Here the CDR3 DNA reads TGCGCCAGCAGTGAGTTGGGGAGCCCTCACCAAGAGACCCAGTACTTC. It encodes CASSELGSPHQETQYF.

This chain connects TRBV6-2 or TRBV6-3 to TRBJ2-1; TRBD2 matches 12 bases. Germline CDR1 MNHEY, CDR2 SVGEGT. The J segment lost 10 bases and the V segment lost 2 bases, leaving 9 bases of the junction unmatched. The CDR3 is 16 residues long. CDR3 loop: CASSYTQGLAGREQFF. The CDR3 DNA sequence: TGTGCCAGCAGTTACACGCAAGGACTAGCGGGGCGGGAGCAGTTCTTC.